This TCR beta chain was profiled in a study of T-cell reconstitution after alpha-beta-depleted transplantation in children. Germline V lookup: CDR1 SGHRS, CDR2 YFSETQ. With 0 bases removed from V and 6 bases from J, the gap between germline ends came to 11 bases. The CDR3 consists of 14 residues. This clonotype showed up many times. Using unique molecular identifiers, the investigators prepared the TCRbeta library. MiXCR, applied by TCRdb to the PCR reads, yields one record per CDR3 protein. Found here are about 91,000 distinct CDR3 sequences, roughly 8% of them singletons; the top ten hold roughly 6.9%.

The gene calls are TRBV5-1 and TRBJ2-3, with D perhaps TRBD2 (6 bases). This TCR was recovered from a human donor who donated a stem cell graft to a child with congenital amegakaryocytic thrombocytopenia. The starting material was PBMCs from the stem cell graft donor, obtained from the stem cell graft. This CDR3 reads CASSLGGTGDTQYF. Here the CDR3 DNA reads TGCGCCAGCAGCTTGGGCGGGACTGGGGATACGCAGTATTTT.